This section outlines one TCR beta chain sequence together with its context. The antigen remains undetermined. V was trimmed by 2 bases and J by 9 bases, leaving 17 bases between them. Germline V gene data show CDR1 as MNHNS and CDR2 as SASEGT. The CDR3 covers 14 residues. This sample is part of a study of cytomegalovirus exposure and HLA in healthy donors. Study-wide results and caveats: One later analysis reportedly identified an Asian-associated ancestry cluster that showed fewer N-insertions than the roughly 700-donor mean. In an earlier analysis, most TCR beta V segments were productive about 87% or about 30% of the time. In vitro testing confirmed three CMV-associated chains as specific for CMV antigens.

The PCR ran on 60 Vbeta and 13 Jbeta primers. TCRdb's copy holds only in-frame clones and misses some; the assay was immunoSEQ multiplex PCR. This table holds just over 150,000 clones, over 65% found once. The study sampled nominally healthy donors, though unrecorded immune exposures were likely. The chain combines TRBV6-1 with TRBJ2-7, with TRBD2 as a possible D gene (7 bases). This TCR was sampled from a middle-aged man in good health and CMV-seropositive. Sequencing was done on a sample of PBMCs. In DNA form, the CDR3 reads TGTGCCAGCAGTGAATATGGTGGGGGGGCGGGGCAGTACTTC. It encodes CASSEYGGGAGQYF.